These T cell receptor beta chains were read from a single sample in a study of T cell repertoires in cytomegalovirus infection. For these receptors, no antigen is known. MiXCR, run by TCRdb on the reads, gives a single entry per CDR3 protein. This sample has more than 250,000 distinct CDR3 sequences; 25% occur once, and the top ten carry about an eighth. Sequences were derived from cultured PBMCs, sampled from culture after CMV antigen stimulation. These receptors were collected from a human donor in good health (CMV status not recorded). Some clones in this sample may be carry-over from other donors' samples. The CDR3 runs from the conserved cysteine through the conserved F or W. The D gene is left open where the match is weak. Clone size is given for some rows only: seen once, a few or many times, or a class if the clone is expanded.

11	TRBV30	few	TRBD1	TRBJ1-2	CAWRTGLGYTF	TGTGCCTGGAGGACAGGGTTGGGCTACACCTTC
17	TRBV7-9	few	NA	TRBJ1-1	CASSLIEGGRMNTEAFF	TGTGCCAGCAGCTTAATTGAGGGGGGCAGGATGAACACTGAAGCTTTCTTT
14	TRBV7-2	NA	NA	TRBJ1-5	CASSLDNSFWPQHF	TGTGCCAGCAGCTTAGATAACAGTTTTTGGCCCCAGCATTTT
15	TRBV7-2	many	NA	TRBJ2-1	CASSRSVEEAKPRFF	TGTGCCAGCAGCCGTAGCGTGGAGGAGGCAAAGCCTCGGTTCTTC
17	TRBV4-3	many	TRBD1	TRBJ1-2	CASSHSSGGQGGYGYTF	TGCGCCAGCAGCCATTCCAGTGGAGGACAGGGCGGCTATGGCTACACCTTC
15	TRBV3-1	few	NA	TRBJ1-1	CASSSQGFGITEAFF	TGTGCCAGCAGCTCACAGGGTTTTGGTATCACTGAAGCTTTCTTT
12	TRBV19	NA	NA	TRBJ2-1	CASSLQFHEQFF	TGTGCCAGTAGTCTGCAGTTCCATGAGCAGTTCTTC
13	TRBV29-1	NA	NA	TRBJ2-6	CSVYVPGANVLTF	TGCAGCGTCTACGTCCCTGGGGCCAACGTCCTGACTTTC
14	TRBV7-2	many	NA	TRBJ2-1	CASSLETSYNEQFF	TGTGCCAGCAGCTTAGAGACATCCTACAATGAGCAGTTCTTC
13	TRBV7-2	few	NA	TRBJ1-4	CASSRGEGEKLFF	TGTGCCAGCAGCCGGGGGGAAGGGGAAAAACTGTTTTTT
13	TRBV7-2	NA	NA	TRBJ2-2	CASSLAAAGELFF	TGTGCCAGCAGCTTAGCGGCGGCCGGGGAGCTGTTTTTT
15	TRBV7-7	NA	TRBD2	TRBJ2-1	CASSPAGGTYNEQFF	TGTGCTAGCAGCCCAGCGGGAGGTACCTACAATGAGCAGTTCTTC
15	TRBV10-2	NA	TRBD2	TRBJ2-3	CASSTGTGGTDTQYF	TGCGCCAGCAGCACCGGGACGGGGGGTACAGATACGCAGTATTTT
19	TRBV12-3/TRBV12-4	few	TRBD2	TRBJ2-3	CASSSPRLAGFLGGDTQYF	TGTGCCAGCAGTTCTCCTCGACTAGCGGGGTTCCTCGGGGGGGATACGCAGTATTTT
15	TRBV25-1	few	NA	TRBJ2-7	CASSSKGSTPYEQYF	TGTGCCAGCAGTTCTAAGGGCAGTACCCCCTACGAGCAGTACTTC
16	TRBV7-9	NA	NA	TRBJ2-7	CASSLNPGPETYEQYF	TGTGCCAGCAGCTTGAATCCGGGACCAGAGACCTACGAGCAGTACTTC
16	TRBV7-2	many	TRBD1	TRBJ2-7	CASSLEDRAGLYEQYF	TGTGCCAGCAGCTTAGAGGACAGGGCCGGCCTTTACGAGCAGTACTTC
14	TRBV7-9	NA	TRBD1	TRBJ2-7	CASSLTGVSYEQYF	TGTGCCAGCAGCTTGACAGGGGTTTCCTACGAGCAGTACTTC
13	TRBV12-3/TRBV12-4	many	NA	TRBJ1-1	CASTRQVNTEAFF	TGTGCCAGTACCAGACAGGTGAACACTGAAGCTTTCTTT
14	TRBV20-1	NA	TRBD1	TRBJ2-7	CSASVQGARTEQYF	TGCAGTGCTAGTGTACAGGGGGCGCGAACCGAGCAGTACTTC
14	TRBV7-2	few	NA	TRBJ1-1	CASSLKSGGTEAFF	TGTGCCAGCAGCCTCAAATCGGGGGGCACTGAAGCTTTCTTT
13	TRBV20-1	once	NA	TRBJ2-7	CSARVRDGGEQYF	TGCAGTGCTAGAGTGAGGGATGGGGGCGAGCAGTACTTC
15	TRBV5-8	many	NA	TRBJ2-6	CASSAWARGANVLTF	TGTGCCAGCAGCGCCTGGGCGAGAGGGGCCAACGTCCTGACTTTC
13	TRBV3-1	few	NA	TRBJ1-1	CASSQDVKREAFF	TGTGCCAGCAGCCAAGACGTAAAACGTGAAGCTTTCTTT
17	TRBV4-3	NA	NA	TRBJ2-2	CASSQAALGTNTGELFF	TGCGCCAGCAGCCAAGCGGCGTTGGGGACGAACACCGGGGAGCTGTTTTTT
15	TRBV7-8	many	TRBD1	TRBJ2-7	CASILNQGAFYEQYF	TGTGCCAGCATCCTGAACCAGGGGGCCTTCTACGAGCAGTACTTC
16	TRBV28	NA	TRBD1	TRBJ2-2	CASSLQTTGKAGELFF	TGTGCCAGCAGTTTGCAAACGACAGGGAAGGCCGGGGAGCTGTTTTTT
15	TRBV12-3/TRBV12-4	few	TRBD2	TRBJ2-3	CASTFGLAGADTQYF	TGTGCCAGCACCTTCGGCCTAGCGGGGGCAGATACGCAGTATTTT
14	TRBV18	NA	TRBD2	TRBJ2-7	CASSPGLEGYEQYF	TGTGCCAGCTCTCCCGGACTAGAAGGGTACGAGCAGTACTTC
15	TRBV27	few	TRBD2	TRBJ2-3	CASAGTSGGTDTQYF	TGTGCCAGCGCGGGGACTAGCGGAGGCACAGATACGCAGTATTTT
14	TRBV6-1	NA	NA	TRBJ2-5	CASRKGGAQETQYF	TGTGCCAGCAGGAAGGGGGGCGCCCAAGAGACCCAGTACTTC
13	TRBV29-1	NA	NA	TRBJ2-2	CSVVGTNTGELFF	TGCAGCGTTGTGGGGACGAACACCGGGGAGCTGTTTTTT
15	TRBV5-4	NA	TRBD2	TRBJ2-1	CASSRTSGSVDEQFF	TGTGCCAGCAGCAGGACTAGCGGGAGTGTAGATGAGCAGTTCTTC
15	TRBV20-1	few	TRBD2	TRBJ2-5	CSASLPSGSQETQYF	TGCAGTGCTAGTTTACCTAGCGGGAGCCAAGAGACCCAGTACTTC
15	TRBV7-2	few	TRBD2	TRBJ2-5	CASSPQWGGSGTQYF	TGTGCCAGCAGCCCACAGTGGGGGGGGAGTGGGACCCAGTACTTC
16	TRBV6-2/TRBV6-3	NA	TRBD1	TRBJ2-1	CASSSPFRQGYNEQFF	TGTGCCAGCAGCTCTCCCTTCCGACAGGGGTACAATGAGCAGTTCTTC
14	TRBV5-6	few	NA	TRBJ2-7	CASSLQGADYEQYF	TGTGCCAGCAGCTTACAGGGTGCGGACTACGAGCAGTACTTC
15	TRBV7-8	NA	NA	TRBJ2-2	CATTLRRTNTGELFF	TGTGCCACTACCCTACGGAGGACGAACACCGGGGAGCTGTTTTTT
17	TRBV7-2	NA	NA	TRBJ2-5	CASSSGPGNPFQETQYF	TGTGCCAGCAGCTCAGGACCAGGGAACCCGTTCCAAGAGACCCAGTACTTC
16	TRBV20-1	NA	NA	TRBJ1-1	CSASTGSGHLNTEAFF	TGCAGTGCTAGTACGGGAAGCGGACACCTGAACACTGAAGCTTTCTTT
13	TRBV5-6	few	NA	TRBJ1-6	CASSFGGDSPLHF	TGTGCCAGCAGCTTTGGCGGGGATTCACCCCTCCACTTT
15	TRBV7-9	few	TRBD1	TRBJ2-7	CASNSPGTGIHEQYF	TGTGCCAGCAACTCCCCCGGGACAGGGATCCACGAGCAGTACTTC
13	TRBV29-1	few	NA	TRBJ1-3	CSVEPWGENTIYF	TGCAGCGTTGAGCCGTGGGGGGAAAACACCATATATTTT
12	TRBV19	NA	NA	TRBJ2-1	CASRQEDNEQFF	TGTGCCAGCCGTCAGGAGGACAATGAGCAGTTCTTC
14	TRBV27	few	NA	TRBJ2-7	CASSLVNRAYEQYF	TGTGCCAGCAGTTTGGTGAACCGGGCCTACGAGCAGTACTTC
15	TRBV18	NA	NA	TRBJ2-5	CASSPFDLGGETQYF	TGTGCCAGCTCACCGTTCGACTTGGGTGGAGAGACCCAGTACTTC
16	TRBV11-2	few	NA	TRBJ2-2	CASSAGRWGRTGELFF	TGTGCCAGCAGCGCCGGGCGGTGGGGGCGCACCGGGGAGCTGTTTTTT
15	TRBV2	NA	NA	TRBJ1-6	CAISEVTFNNSPLHF	TGTGCCATCAGTGAAGTCACCTTTAATAATTCACCCCTCCACTTT
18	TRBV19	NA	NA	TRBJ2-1	CASSSKPGLLVSYNEQFF	TGTGCCAGTAGTTCAAAACCGGGACTCCTAGTTTCATACAATGAGCAGTTCTTC
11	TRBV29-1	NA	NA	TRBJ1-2	CSVEGRDGYTF	TGCAGCGTCGAAGGGAGAGATGGCTACACCTTC
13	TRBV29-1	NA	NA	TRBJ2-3	CSVKGRAADTQYF	TGCAGCGTTAAAGGTCGGGCCGCGGATACGCAGTATTTT
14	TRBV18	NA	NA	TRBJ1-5	CASSPRYSNQPQHF	TGTGCCAGCTCACCACGGTATAGCAATCAGCCCCAGCATTTT
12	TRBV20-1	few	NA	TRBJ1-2	CSATGGDYGYTF	TGCAGTGCCACTGGGGGTGACTATGGCTACACCTTC
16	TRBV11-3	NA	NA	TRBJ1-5	CASSSFGSGGDQPQHF	TGTGCCAGCAGCTCCTTTGGATCCGGCGGTGATCAGCCCCAGCATTTT
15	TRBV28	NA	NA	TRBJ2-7	CASRSGGGYAYEQYF	TGTGCCAGCAGATCTGGGGGCGGGTACGCCTACGAGCAGTACTTC
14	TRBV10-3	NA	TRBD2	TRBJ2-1	CAISDGTSDREQFF	TGTGCCATCAGTGACGGGACTAGCGACCGTGAGCAGTTCTTC